This TCR beta chain emerged from a study of blood T cells in healthy people across ages. Through a sample-barcoded 5' primer and a J-beta primer mix, a second PCR was run for 7 to 11 cycles. One entry per CDR3 protein, called by TCRdb with MiXCR from the 5' RACE reads. The sample lists about 670,000 distinct CDR3 sequences; around 41% were seen once. CDR1 and CDR2 from the germline V gene are SNHLY and FYNNEI. The CDR3 runs to 20 residues. This TCR was recovered from a man aged 80 or over in good health. V gene TRBV2 combines with J gene TRBJ2-1; TRBD2 agrees at 8 bases. The end of the DNA fits TRBJ2-7 better, so the J call may be wrong. Material: blood. CDR3 nucleotides: TGTGCCAGCAAAGCGGGGGTTGGGGGGCTAAGCAAAAGCTCCTACAATGAGCAGTACTTC. Translating gives CASKAGVGGLSKSSYNEQYF.